This TCR beta chain was recovered during a study of T cells in tuberculosis. Whole-study context: IGRA-negative adolescents, IGRA-positive adolescents with latent tuberculosis and adults with active tuberculosis formed this South African cohort. Whole-study results and caveats: GMM-specific TCRs were nearer to active tuberculosis alpha repertoires, suggesting expansion. Using the GMM-specific repertoire gave about 87% accuracy versus around 70% with motifs. The TCR-beta difference was not significant; alpha differences partly reflected length.

Sequencing was performed with immunoSEQ multiplex PCR; in TCRdb, only in-frame clones are kept and a portion is missing. The sample has some 31,000 clones, over 90% seen once. Losses at the gene ends were 5 bases for V and 8 bases for J; bases not matched to a gene: 9. CDR1 SGHRS and CDR2 YFSETQ come from the germline V gene. The CDR3 runs to 14 residues. About this clone: No antigen is known for it.

This clonotype originated in a donor aged 10 to 29 with latent tuberculosis or without tuberculosis infection. The chain combines TRBV5-1 with TRBJ2-1; 8 nucleotides agree with TRBD1. Sequencing was carried out using PBMCs. CDR3 residues: CASRSGGWSDEQFF. The CDR3 DNA reads TGCGCCAGCAGATCAGGGGGCTGGTCGGATGAGCAGTTCTTC.